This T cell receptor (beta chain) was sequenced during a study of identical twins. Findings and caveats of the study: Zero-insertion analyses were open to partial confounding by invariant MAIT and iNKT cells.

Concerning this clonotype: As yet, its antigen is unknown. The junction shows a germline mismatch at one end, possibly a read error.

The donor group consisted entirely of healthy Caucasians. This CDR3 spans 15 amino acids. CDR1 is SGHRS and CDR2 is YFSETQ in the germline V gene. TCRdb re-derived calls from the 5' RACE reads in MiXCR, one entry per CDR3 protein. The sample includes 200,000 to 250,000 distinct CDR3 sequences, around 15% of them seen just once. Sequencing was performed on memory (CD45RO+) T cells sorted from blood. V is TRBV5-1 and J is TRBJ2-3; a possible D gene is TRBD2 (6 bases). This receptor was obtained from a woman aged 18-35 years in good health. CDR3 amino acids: CANSFMSGVTDTQYF. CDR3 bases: TGCGCCAACAGCTTTATGTCGGGAGTCACAGATACGCAGTATTTT.